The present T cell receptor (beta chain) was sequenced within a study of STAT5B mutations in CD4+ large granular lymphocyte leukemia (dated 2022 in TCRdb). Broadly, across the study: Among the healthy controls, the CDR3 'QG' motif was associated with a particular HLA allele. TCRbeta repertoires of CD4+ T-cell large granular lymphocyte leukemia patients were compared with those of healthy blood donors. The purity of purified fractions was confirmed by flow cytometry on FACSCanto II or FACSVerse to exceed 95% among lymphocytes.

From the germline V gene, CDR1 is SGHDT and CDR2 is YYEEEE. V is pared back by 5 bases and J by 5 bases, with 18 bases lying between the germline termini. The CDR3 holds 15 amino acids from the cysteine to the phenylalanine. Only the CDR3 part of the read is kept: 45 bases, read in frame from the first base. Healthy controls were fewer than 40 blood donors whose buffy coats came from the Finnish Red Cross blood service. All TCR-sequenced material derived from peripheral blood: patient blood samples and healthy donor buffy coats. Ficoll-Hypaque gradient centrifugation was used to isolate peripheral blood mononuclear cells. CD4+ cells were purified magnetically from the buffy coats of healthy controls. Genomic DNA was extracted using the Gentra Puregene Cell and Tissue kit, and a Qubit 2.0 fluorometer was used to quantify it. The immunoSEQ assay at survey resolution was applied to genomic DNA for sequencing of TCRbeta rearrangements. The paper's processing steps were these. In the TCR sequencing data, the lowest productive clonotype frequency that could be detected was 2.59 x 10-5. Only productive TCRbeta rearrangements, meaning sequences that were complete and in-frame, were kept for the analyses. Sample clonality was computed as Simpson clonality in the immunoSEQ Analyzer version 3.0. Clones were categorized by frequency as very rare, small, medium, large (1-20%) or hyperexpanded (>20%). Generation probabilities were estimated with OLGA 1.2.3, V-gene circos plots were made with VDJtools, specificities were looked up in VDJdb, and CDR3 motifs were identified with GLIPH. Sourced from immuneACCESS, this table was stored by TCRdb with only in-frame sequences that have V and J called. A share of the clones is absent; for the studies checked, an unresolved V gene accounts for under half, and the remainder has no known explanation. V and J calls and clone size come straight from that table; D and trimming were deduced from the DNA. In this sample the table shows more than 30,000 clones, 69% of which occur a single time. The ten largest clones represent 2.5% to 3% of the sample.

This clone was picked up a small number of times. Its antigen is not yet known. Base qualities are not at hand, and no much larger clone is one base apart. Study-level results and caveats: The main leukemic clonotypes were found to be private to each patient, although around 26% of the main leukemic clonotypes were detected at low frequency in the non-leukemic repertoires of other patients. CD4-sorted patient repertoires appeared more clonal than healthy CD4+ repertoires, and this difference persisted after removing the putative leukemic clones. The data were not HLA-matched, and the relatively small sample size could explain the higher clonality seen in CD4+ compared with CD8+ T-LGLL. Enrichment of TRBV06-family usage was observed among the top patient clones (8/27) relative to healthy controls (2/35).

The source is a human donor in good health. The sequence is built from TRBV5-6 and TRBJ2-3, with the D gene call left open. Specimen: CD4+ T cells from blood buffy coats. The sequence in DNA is TGTGCCAGCAGAGCTATAGGAGCCGGTGGAGATACGCAGTATTTT. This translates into CASRAIGAGGDTQYF. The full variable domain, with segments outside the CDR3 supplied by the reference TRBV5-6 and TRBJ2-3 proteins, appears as DAGVTQSPTHLIKTRGQQVTLRCSPKSGHDTVSWYQQALGQGPQFIFQYYEEEERQRGNFPDRFSGHQFPNYSSELNVNALLLGDSALYLCASRAIGAGGDTQYFGPGTRLTVL.